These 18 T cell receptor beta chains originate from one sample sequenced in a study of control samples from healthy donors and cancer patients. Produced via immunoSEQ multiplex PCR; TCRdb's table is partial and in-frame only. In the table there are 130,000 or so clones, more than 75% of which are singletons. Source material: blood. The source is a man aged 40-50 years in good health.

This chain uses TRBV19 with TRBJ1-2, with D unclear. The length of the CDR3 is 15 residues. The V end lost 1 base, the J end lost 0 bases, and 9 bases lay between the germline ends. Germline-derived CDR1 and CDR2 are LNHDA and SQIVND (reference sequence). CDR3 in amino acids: CASSIATVTNYGYTF. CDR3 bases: TGTGCCAGTAGTATAGCCACGGTGACTAACTATGGCTACACCTTC.

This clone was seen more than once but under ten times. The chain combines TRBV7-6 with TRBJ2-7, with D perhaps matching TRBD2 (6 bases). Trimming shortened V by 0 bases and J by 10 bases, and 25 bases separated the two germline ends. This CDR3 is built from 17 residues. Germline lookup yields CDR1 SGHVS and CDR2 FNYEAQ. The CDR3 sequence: CASSLAPPGETIRVQYF. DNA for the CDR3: TGTGCCAGCAGCTTAGCACCACCGGGGGAGACCATACGAGTTCAGTACTTC.

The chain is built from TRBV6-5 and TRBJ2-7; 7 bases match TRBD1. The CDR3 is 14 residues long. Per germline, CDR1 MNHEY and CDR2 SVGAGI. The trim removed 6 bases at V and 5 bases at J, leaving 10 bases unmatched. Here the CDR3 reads CASSRKTGLHEQYF. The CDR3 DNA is TGTGCCAGCAGCCGAAAGACAGGGTTACACGAGCAGTACTTC.

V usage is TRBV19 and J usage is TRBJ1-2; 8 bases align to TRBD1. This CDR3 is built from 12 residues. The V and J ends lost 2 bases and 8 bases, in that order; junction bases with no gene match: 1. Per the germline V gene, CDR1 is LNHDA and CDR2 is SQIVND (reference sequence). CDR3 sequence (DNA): TGTGCCAGTAGTATATCAGGGGGCGGCTACACCTTC. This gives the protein CASSISGGGYTF. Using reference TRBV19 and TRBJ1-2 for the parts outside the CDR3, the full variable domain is DGGITQSPKYLFRKEGQNVTLSCEQNLNHDAMYWYRQDPGQGLRLIYYSQIVNDFQKGDIAEGYSVSREKKESFPLTVTSAQKNPTAFYLCASSISGGGYTFGSGTRLTVV.

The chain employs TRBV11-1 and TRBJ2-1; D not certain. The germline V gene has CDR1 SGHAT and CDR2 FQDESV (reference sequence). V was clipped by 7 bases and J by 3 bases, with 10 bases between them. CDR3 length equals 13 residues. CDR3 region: CASNEVGYNEQFF. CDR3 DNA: TGTGCCAGCAACGAAGTCGGCTACAATGAGCAGTTCTTC.

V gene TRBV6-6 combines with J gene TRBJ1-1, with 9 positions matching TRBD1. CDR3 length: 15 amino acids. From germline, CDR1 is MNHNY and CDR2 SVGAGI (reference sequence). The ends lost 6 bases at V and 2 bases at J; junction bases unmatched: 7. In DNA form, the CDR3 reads TGTGCCAGCAGCGACAGGGACAGGGTTAACACTGAAGCTTTCTTT. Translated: CASSDRDRVNTEAFF.

The CDR3 sequence: CASRPTLGSRETQYF. The CDR3 bases are TGTGCCAGCAGACCCACTCTGGGGTCTCGGGAGACCCAGTACTTC. This chain uses TRBV11-2 with TRBJ2-5; D not resolved. The CDR3 totals 15 residues. The germline V gene has CDR1 SGHAT and CDR2 FQNNGV. Trimming removed 6 bases at V and 5 bases at J, with 19 bases between.

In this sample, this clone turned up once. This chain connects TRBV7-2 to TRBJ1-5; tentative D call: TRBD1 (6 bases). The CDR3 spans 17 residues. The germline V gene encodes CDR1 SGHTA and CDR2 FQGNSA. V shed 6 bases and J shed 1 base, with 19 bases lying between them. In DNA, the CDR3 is TGTGCCAGCAGTCAATCCTATCGGCAGGGGAGCAATCAGCCCCAGCATTTT. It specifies CASSQSYRQGSNQPQHF.

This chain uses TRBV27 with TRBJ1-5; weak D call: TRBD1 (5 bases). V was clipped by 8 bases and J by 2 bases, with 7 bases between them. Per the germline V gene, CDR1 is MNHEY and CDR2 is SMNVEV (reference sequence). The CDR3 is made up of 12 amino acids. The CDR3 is CASGGGNQPQHF. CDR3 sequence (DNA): TGTGCCAGCGGGGGGGGCAATCAGCCCCAGCATTTT.

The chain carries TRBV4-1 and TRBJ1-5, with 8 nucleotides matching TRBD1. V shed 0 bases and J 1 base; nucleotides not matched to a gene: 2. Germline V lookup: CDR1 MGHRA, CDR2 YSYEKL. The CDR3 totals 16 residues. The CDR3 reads CASSQEDRVSNQPQHF. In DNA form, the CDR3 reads TGCGCCAGCAGCCAAGAGGACAGGGTGAGCAATCAGCCCCAGCATTTT.

Written as DNA, the CDR3 is TGTGCCAGCAGTTCTACTAGCGGGGGGCGAAACAATGAGCAGTTCTTC. This sequence encodes CASSSTSGGRNNEQFF. The genes are TRBV27 and TRBJ2-1; 12 bases line up with TRBD2. Germline V gene lookup returns CDR1 MNHEY and CDR2 SMNVEV (reference sequence). The V and J ends lost 4 bases and 5 bases, in that order; junction bases with no gene match: 6. This CDR3 is built from 16 residues.

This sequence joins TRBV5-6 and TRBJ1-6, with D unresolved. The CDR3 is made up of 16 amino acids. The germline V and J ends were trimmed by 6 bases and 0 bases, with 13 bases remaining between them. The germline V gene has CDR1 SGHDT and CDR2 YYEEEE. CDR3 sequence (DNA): TGTGCCAGCAACGTACAAGGGAGCTCCTATAATTCACCCCTCCACTTT. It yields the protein CASNVQGSSYNSPLHF.

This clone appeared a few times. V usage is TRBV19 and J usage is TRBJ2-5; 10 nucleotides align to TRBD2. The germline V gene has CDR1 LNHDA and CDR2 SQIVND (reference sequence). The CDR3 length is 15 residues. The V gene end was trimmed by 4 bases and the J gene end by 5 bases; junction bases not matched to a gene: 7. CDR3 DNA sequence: TGTGCCAGTAGTACAAGCGGGGGGGCCGGGGAGACCCAGTACTTC. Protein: CASSTSGGAGETQYF.

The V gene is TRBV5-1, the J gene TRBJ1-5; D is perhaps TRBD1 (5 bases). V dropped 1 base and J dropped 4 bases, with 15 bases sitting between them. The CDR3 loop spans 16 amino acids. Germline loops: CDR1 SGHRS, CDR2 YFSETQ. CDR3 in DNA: TGCGCCAGCAGCTTGTCTGGGCGCGGGGGGAATCAGCCCCAGCATTTT. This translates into CASSLSGRGGNQPQHF.

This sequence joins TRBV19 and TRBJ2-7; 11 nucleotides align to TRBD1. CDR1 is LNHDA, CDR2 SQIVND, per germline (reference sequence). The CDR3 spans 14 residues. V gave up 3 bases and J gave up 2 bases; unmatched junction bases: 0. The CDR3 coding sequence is TGTGCCAGTAGTATGGGACAGGGGGCCTACGAGCAGTACTTC. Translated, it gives CASSMGQGAYEQYF.

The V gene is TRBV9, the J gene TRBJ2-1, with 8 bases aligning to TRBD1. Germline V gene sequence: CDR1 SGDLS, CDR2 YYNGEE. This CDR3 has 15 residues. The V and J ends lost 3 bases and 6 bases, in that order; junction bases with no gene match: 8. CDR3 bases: TGTGCCAGCAGCGGACCGAACACAGGGGGCAATGAGCAGTTCTTC. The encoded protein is CASSGPNTGGNEQFF.

CDR3 residues: CASSKEGQPTGELFF. In DNA, the CDR3 is TGTGCCAGCAGCAAAGAGGGACAGCCGACCGGGGAGCTGTTTTTT. The chain uses TRBV21-1 and TRBJ2-2; the table calls TRBD1, which could not be checked here. TRBV21-1 is a pseudogene locus. This CDR3 is 15 amino acids long.

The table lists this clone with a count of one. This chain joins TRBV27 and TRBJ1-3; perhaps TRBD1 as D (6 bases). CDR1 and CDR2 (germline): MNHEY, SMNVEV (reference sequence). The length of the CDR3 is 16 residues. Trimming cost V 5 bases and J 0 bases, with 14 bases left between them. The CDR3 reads CASSPLAGDSGNTIYF. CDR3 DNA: TGTGCCAGCAGTCCCTTGGCAGGGGACTCTGGAAACACCATATATTTT.